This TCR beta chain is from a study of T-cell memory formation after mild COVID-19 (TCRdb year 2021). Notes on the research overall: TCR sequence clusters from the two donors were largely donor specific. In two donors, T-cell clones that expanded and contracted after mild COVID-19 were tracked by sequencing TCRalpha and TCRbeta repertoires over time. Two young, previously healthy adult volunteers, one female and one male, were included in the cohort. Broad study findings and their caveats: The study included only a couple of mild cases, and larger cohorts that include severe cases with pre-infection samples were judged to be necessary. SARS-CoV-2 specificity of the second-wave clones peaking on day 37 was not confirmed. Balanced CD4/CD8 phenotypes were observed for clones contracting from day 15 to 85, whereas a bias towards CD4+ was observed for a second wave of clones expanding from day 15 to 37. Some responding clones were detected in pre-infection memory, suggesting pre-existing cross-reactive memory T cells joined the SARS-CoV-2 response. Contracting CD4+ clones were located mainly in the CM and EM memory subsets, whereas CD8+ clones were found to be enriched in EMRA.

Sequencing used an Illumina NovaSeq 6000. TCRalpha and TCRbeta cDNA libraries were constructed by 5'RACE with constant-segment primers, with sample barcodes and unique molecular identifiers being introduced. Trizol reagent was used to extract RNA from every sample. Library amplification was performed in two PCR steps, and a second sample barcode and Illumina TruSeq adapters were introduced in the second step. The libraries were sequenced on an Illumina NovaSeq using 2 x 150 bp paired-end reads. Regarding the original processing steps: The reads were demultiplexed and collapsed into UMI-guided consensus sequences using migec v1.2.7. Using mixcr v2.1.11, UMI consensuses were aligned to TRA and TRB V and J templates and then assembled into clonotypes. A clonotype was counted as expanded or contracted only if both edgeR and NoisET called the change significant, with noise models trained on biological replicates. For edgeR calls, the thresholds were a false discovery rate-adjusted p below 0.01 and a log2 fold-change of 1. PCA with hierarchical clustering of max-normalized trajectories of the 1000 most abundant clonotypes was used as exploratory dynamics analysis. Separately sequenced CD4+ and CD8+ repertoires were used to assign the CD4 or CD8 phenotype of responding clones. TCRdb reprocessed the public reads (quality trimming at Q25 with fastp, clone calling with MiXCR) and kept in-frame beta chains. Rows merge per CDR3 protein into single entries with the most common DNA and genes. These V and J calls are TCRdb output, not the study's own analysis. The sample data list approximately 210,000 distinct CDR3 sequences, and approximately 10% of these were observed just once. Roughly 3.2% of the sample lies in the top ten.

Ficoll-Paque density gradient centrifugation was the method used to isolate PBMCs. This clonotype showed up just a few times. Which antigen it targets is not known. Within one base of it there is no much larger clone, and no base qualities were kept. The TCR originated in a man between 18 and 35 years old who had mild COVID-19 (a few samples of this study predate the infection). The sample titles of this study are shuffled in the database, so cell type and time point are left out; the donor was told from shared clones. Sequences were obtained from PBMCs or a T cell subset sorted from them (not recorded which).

At the DNA level, the sequence is TGTGCCACCAGTGATGGACTATCCTACAATGAGCAGTTCTTC. Its protein product is CATSDGLSYNEQFF. This receptor chain uses TRBV24-1 and TRBJ2-1; TRBD2 is possibly the D segment (6 matching bases). Via the germline V gene, CDR1 is KGHDR and CDR2 SFDVKD. From its cysteine to its phenylalanine, the CDR3 spans 14 amino acids. The only DNA kept is the CDR3, 42 bases in frame from the first base. Cut back by 3 bases and 1 base, the V and J ends lie 6 bases apart.